This TCR beta chain was sequenced in a study of T cell responses to AZD1222 COVID-19 vaccine (dated by TCRdb to the early 2020s). At the level of the whole study: AZD1222 recipients with second doses at about 4 weeks or about 12 weeks were pooled, because spike-specific TCR depth and breadth did not differ between schedules. Trial participants were enrolled by age into subgroups of 18-55, 56-69 and 70-plus years, and about 150, 27 and 61 TCR-sequenced participants, respectively, were included in these subgroups. A total of 233 trial participants underwent TCR sequencing, of whom roughly 210 had received two doses of AZD1222 and around 25 had received two doses of the MenACWY control vaccine.

Read against the paper, the sample's time point label means: baseline before first vaccination. Vaccinee samples came from UK trials COV001 and COV002, including a single-blind randomized controlled phase 2/3 trial of AZD1222 (ChAdOx1 nCoV-19) in healthy adults. Trial participant PBMC samples were collected at day 0 and day 28 after the second dose for TCRbeta chain sequencing. The CDR3 regions of human TCRbeta chains were analyzed by immunosequencing. Processing in the source paper ran as follows. TCRs in the repertoires were compared against a reference library of SARS-CoV-2-specific TCRs that had been generated with the MIRA antigen-specificity platform. Breadth was defined as the fraction of unique TCRs that were SARS-CoV-2-associated, and depth was defined as the fraction of total T cells that were SARS-CoV-2-associated. Using the MIRA data, each spike-specific TCR was assigned both to the spike region to which the TCR was reactive and to a CD4 or CD8 class. Log10-transformed breadth and depth values were compared by one-way ANOVA with Sidak's multiple comparisons tests. TCRdb provides this immuneACCESS table in a form limited to in-frame rearrangements. Some clones are lacking; in checked studies, under half of them reflect an unresolved V gene, and why the rest are absent is not known. The D gene and trimming were derived from the DNA, and the V and J assignments and clone size from that table. A total of roughly 100,000 clones appear in this sample, about 90% of them only once. About 4.8% of the sample belongs to the ten largest clones.

Beyond this particular receptor, the publication reports: Only five to seven AZD1222 recipients were SARS-CoV-2 seropositive at baseline, limiting conclusions about previously exposed vaccinees. In the small 56-69-year group, the increase in depth fell short of significance, most likely because of low power. CD4 TCRs associated with the vaccine covered the entire spike protein, and the dominant responses were in regions 160-218 and 743-854. Participants were mostly white British and included more females than males, and it was suggested by the authors that clonal diversity may have been underestimated. Reportedly, close to half of the unique spike-specific TCRs recognized epitopes lying outside the regions that are mutated in the B.1.351 and B.1.1.7 variants. After two AZD1222 doses, spike-specific TCR breadth and depth were significantly higher than at day 0 and than in MenACWY recipients. Because no day 14 peak-response samples were available, the repertoires could be characterized only after the peak T cell response.

The cysteine opens and the phenylalanine closes a CDR3 of 15 amino acids. Kept here is only the CDR3 DNA, which spans 45 bases and is read in frame from base 1. The germline V gene (reference sequence) provides CDR1 SEHNR and CDR2 FQNEAQ. V is pared back by 1 base and J by 3 bases, with 10 bases lying between the germline termini. Comment on this clone: Its antigen is still unknown. No base quality values were provided; no much bigger clone lies one nucleotide off.

The chain employs TRBV7-9 and TRBJ2-1, with the D gene too uncertain to name. Here the sequenced sample was peripheral blood, taken on day 0 of AZD1222 vaccination. This TCR came from an adult in good health. For the CDR3, the sequence is CASSLEAGIYNEQFF. The DNA reads as follows: TGTGCCAGCAGCTTAGAGGCAGGTATCTACAATGAGCAGTTCTTC.